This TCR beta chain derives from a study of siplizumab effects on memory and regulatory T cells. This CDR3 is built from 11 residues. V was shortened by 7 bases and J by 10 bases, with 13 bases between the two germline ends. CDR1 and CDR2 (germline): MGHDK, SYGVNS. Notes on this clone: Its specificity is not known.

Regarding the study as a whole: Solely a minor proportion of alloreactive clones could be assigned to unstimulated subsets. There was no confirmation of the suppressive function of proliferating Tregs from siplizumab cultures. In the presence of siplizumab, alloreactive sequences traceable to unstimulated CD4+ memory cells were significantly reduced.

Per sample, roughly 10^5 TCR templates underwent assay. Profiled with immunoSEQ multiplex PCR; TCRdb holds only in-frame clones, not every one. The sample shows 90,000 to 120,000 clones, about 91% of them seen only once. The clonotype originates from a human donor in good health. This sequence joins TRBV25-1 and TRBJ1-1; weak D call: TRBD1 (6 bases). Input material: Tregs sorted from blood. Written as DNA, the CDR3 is TGTGCCAGCAAGGCAGGGGCGCGAGCTTTCTTT. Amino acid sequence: CASKAGARAFF.